The TCR beta chain described here comes from a study of identical twins. Study conclusions and caveats: Within monozygotic twins, out-of-frame TCR alpha sharing was underestimated by the models.

The table lists this clonotype with many counts. Antigen unknown. TCRdb itself ran the 5' RACE reads through MiXCR, one entry per CDR3 protein. The sample holds about 480,000 distinct CDR3 sequences, over 12% seen once. CDR1 is SGHVS, CDR2 FNYEAQ, per germline. Trimming shortened V by 0 bases and J by 3 bases, and 7 bases separated the two germline ends. The CDR3 loop spans 14 amino acids. The same specimen was also included in a second study, on yellow fever vaccine responses in identical twins.

The sequenced material came from CD4+ T cells sorted from blood. The chain carries TRBV7-6 and TRBJ2-3, with no clear D. The TCR sequence derives from a young woman in good health. The CDR3 loop reads CASSLASATDTQYF. CDR3 nucleotide sequence: TGTGCCAGCAGCTTAGCATCGGCAACAGATACGCAGTATTTT.